This record looks at one TCR beta chain sequence and its context. Profiling relied on immunoSEQ multiplex PCR, and the TCRdb table lists in-frame clones only, not all of them. The data show hundreds of thousands of clones, with about 87% seen just once and approximately 2.4% held by the top ten. The sample originates from a study of blood T cell repertoires in COVID-19. This clonotype originated in a woman aged 25 to 39 with acute COVID-19. The sample was PBMCs or T cells enriched from blood (not recorded which).

The CDR3 protein is CASSPLGQGDTEAFF. In nucleotides, the CDR3 is TGTGCCAGCAGTCCTTTGGGGCAGGGGGACACTGAAGCTTTCTTT. The V and J genes are TRBV28 and TRBJ1-1; 7 positions match TRBD1. The V gene end was trimmed by 5 bases and the J gene end by 3 bases; junction bases not matched to a gene: 9. CDR1 MDHEN and CDR2 SYDVKM come from the germline V gene. The CDR3 has 15 residues.